These T cell receptor beta chains were read from a single sample in a study of Graves' ophthalmopathy and Graves' hyperthyroidism. From the multiplex PCR reads, TCRdb called clonotypes with MiXCR, one entry per CDR3 protein. There are approximately 480,000 distinct CDR3 sequences in the sample; over 13% occur only once, and 8% to 10% lies in the top ten. The sequencing sample was made of blood. All receptors derive from a woman aged 25 to 45 with Graves' ophthalmopathy. Each CDR3 is given with its conserved first and last residue. D genes are given only for firm matches. Clone size is stated in some rows and not others, as once, few, many or a class when expanded.

d_call clone_size j_call v_call cdr3_nt cdr3_aa
. many TRBJ2-7 TRBV2 TGTGCCAGCAGTGTAAGGCTACTATACGAGCAGTACTTC CASSVRLLYEQYF
. many TRBJ1-2 TRBV30 TGTGCCTGGAGTGTAACTGGTTACTATGGCTACACCTTC CAWSVTGYYGYTF
. many TRBJ2-1 TRBV5-1 TGCGCCAGCAGCCCGGGACTGGTATACAATGAGCAGTTCTTC CASSPGLVYNEQFF
TRBD1 . TRBJ1-2 TRBV2 TGTGCCAGCAGTTTATCCCGAGCCAGGGGGCTCCCCGGTGGCTACACCTTC CASSLSRARGLPGGYTF
. many TRBJ2-7 TRBV11-2 TGTGCCAGCAGCTACCCTGGGGTTTTGGCGCAGTACTTC CASSYPGVLAQYF
TRBD1 many TRBJ2-7 TRBV10-3 TGTGCCATCAGCCCGACAGGGGCCTACGAGCAGTACTTC CAISPTGAYEQYF
TRBD1 few TRBJ1-1 TRBV27 TGTGCCAGCGGACAGGCGACATCTTACACTGAAGCTTTCTTT CASGQATSYTEAFF
. few TRBJ2-3 TRBV6-1 TGTGCCAGCAGTGAGGTGCGGGCTGGGGCAGATACGCAGTATTTT CASSEVRAGADTQYF
TRBD1 many TRBJ2-6 TRBV7-1 TGTGCCAGCAGCTCATTAGCCACAAGAGGACAGGGCGACTCTGGGGCCAACGTCCTGACTTTC CASSSLATRGQGDSGANVLTF
. many TRBJ1-2 TRBV30 TGTGCCTGGCCGAGGTCAGGAGCGAGTGGAGGCTACACCTTC CAWPRSGASGGYTF
TRBD1 many TRBJ1-2 TRBV30 TGTGCCTGCGGGACAGGCTATGGCTACACCTTC CACGTGYGYTF
. many TRBJ2-2 TRBV12-3/TRBV12-4 TGTGCCAGCAGTTTAGCAGGGAACACCGGGGAGCTGTTTTTT CASSLAGNTGELFF
TRBD1 few TRBJ2-2 TRBV30 TGTGCCTGGAGGCGACAGGGAACGAACACCGGGGAGCTGTTTTTT CAWRRQGTNTGELFF
. many TRBJ2-7 TRBV6-1 TGTGCCAGCAGGACATGGACGGCGCCCTACGAGCAGTACTTC CASRTWTAPYEQYF
. many TRBJ1-1 TRBV24-1 TGTGCCACCCGAGCAGTGGGGATGAACACTGAAGCTTTCTTT CATRAVGMNTEAFF
. few TRBJ1-1 TRBV5-1 TGCGCCAGCAGCTTGGAGGTACTGGACAGAGGTCCCCTGACTGAAGCTTTCTTT CASSLEVLDRGPLTEAFF
. many TRBJ1-2 TRBV6-5 TGTGCCAGCAGTTACTCGGGAAGAATCTATGGCTACACCTTC CASSYSGRIYGYTF
TRBD1 few TRBJ1-1 TRBV20-1 TGCAGTGCCAAAGAATGGGACAGGAACACTGAAGCTTTCTTT CSAKEWDRNTEAFF
. many TRBJ1-5 TRBV27 TGTACCAGCAGTCTCGGCGGGGCACCAGGCGGTCAGCCCCAGCATTTT CTSSLGGAPGGQPQHF
TRBD1 many TRBJ1-1 TRBV4-1 TGCGCCAGCAGGGGGACAGTGAATGTGAACACTGAAGCTTTCTTT CASRGTVNVNTEAFF
. many TRBJ1-5 TRBV28 TGTGCCAGCAGTTACCACAGGGTACAAAATCAGCCCCAGCATTTT CASSYHRVQNQPQHF
. many TRBJ2-5 TRBV6-5 TGTGCCAGCAGTTACGAGGGGTTGGAGACCCAGTACTTC CASSYEGLETQYF
TRBD2 many TRBJ2-7 TRBV28 TGTGCCAGCAGTTTTCGAGAGGAGCGGGGGCCCTACGAGCAGTACTTC CASSFREERGPYEQYF
. many TRBJ2-7 TRBV12-3/TRBV12-4 TGTGCCAGCAGGAAGACAGGTCTTAACTACGAGCAGTACTTC CASRKTGLNYEQYF
. . TRBJ2-7 TRBV28 TGTGCCAGCAGTTTAAGGGGGGACAAGGACGAGCAGTACTTC CASSLRGDKDEQYF
. many TRBJ2-7 TRBV28 TGTGCCAGCAGTTTATATCGCGGCCCGCAGTACTTC CASSLYRGPQYF
TRBD1 few TRBJ2-2 TRBV15 TGTGCCACCAGCAGAGACCCCTGGACAGGGGCCACCGGGGAGCTGTTTTTT CATSRDPWTGATGELFF
TRBD2 many TRBJ2-5 TRBV12-5 TGTGCTAGTGGTAGCGGACTAGCGGGAGGCACAGAGACCCAGTACTTC CASGSGLAGGTETQYF
. many TRBJ1-3 TRBV4-1 TGCGCCAGCAGCCAAGATCTCGCGGCAGGGGGAAACACCATATATTTT CASSQDLAAGGNTIYF
. many TRBJ1-1 TRBV9 TGTGCCAGCAGCGTAGAGATGGACAGAACTGAAGCTTTCTTT CASSVEMDRTEAFF
. many TRBJ1-1 TRBV24-1 TGTGCCACCAGTGAGGGGGCAGTGGGGGAGGGAGCTTTCTTT CATSEGAVGEGAFF
. many TRBJ2-7 TRBV6-5 TGTGCCAGCAGCTCCTCCCTGGAGCAGTACTTC CASSSSLEQYF
. many TRBJ1-5 TRBV6-4 TGTGCCAGCAGTGACCAGCCAAATCAGCCCCAGCATTTT CASSDQPNQPQHF
TRBD1 many TRBJ1-2 TRBV19 TGTGCCAGTAGCCCGACAGGGGATGAGGGCTACACCTTC CASSPTGDEGYTF
. few TRBJ1-1 TRBV3-1 TGTGCCAGCAGCCAAGGGGGGTTGGAAGCTTTCTTT CASSQGGLEAFF
. many TRBJ1-3 TRBV12-3/TRBV12-4 TGTGCCAGCGGTCATCACATGAGCTCTGGAAACACCATATATTTT CASGHHMSSGNTIYF
. few TRBJ2-7 TRBV4-2 TGTGCCAGCAGCCAAGGGTCACAGGCCCTCTCCTACGAGCAGTACTTC CASSQGSQALSYEQYF
TRBD2 many TRBJ2-2 TRBV28 TGTGCCAGCAGTTCCCCATTAGCGGGCACCGGGGAGCTGTTTTTT CASSSPLAGTGELFF
. many TRBJ2-7 TRBV28 TGTGCCAGCAGTTTCCCGGGAGAGGGCCACGAGCAGTACTTC CASSFPGEGHEQYF
TRBD2 many TRBJ2-7 TRBV20-1 TGCAGTGCTAGGTTGGCGGGACTAGCGGACTACGAGCAGTACTTC CSARLAGLADYEQYF
TRBD1 few TRBJ2-5 TRBV28 TGTGCCAGCAGTAGGGTCAGGGGGCGCCAAGAGACCCAGTACTTC CASSRVRGRQETQYF
TRBD2 many TRBJ2-5 TRBV20-1 TGCAGTGCTAGAGCTTGGACTAGGGAGAAGACCCAGTACTTC CSARAWTREKTQYF